The 26 T cell receptor beta chains presented below share a single source sample, sequenced in a study of T cell repertoires in cytomegalovirus infection. Their antigens are not known. Via MiXCR, TCRdb re-called the reads, giving one row per CDR3 protein. The table includes roughly 500,000 distinct CDR3 sequences, 30% to 40% detected once. The specimen comprised cultured PBMCs, sampled from culture after CMV antigen stimulation. These TCRs come from a human donor in good health (CMV status not recorded). Some clones in this sample may be carry-over from other donors' samples.

This clonotype showed up just a few times. The chain combines TRBV28 with TRBJ1-3, with D tentatively TRBD1 (6 bases). The CDR3 sequence is 14 residues long. V lost 5 bases and J 4 bases, leaving 12 bases between the germline ends. Per the germline V gene, CDR1 is MDHEN and CDR2 is SYDVKM. The CDR3 region has the DNA TGTGCCAGCAGTAACCGGGACACAGGAAACACCATATATTTT. This sequence encodes CASSNRDTGNTIYF.

The genes are TRBV7-8 and TRBJ2-3; D possibly corresponds to TRBD2 (6 bases). Germline CDR1 and CDR2: SGHVS and FQNEAQ. The CDR3 runs to 15 residues. V lost 4 bases, J lost 6 bases, and 17 bases lay in between. As DNA, the CDR3 is TGTGCCAGCAGCTACACCGGGACTCCGGGGGATACGCAGTATTTT. It encodes CASSYTGTPGDTQYF.

The rearrangement joins TRBV11-3 to TRBJ1-1, with TRBD1 matching over 9 bases. J was trimmed by 3 bases and V by 5 bases; bases with no gene match: 4. This CDR3 comprises 14 residues. Germline V lookup: CDR1 SGHNT, CDR2 YENEEA. The CDR3 bases are TGTGCCAGCAGCGACAGGGGGGGACACACTGAAGCTTTCTTT. As protein: CASSDRGGHTEAFF.

The V call is TRBV6-1, the J call TRBJ2-2; the match to TRBD1 covers 8 bases. Trimming at V came to 2 bases and at J to 4 bases, leaving 6 bases not matched to a gene. The CDR3 has 16 residues. Germline CDR1 and CDR2: MNHNS and SASEGT. This CDR3 is CASSEPGQVPTGELFF. CDR3 DNA: TGTGCCAGCAGTGAACCGGGACAGGTCCCCACCGGGGAGCTGTTTTTT.

This clonotype was counted only a few times. The CDR3 DNA reads TGTGCCAGCAGCCCCCGGGGCAACACCGGGGAGCTGTTTTTT. Translated, it gives CASSPRGNTGELFF. This chain links TRBV7-3 with TRBJ2-2; D is perhaps TRBD1 or TRBD2 (5 bases each). The V gene's germline CDR1 is SGHTA and CDR2 FQGTGA. The CDR3 extends over 14 amino acids. Trimming pared 5 bases from V and 2 bases from J, leaving 9 bases between. The entire variable domain, with the rest obtained from reference TRBV7-3 and TRBJ2-2, is as follows: GAGVSQTPSNKVTEKGKYVELRCDPISGHTALYWYRQSLGQGPEFLIYFQGTGAADDSGLPNDRFFAVRPEGSVSTLKIQRTERGDSAVYLCASSPRGNTGELFFGEGSRLTVL.

The V gene is TRBV28, the J gene TRBJ2-6, with a possible D match to TRBD1 (6 bases). The CDR3 consists of 15 residues. Germline V CDR1 and CDR2: MDHEN, SYDVKM. Deletions cut 3 bases from V and 4 bases from J, with 10 bases between. The CDR3 coding sequence is TGTGCCAGCAGTTTCTGGACAGCCGGGGCCAACGTCCTGACTTTC. This sequence encodes CASSFWTAGANVLTF.

This clonotype occurred a few times. This chain connects TRBV27 to TRBJ2-3; D perhaps matches TRBD2 (6 bases). This CDR3 spans 13 amino acids. CDR1 is MNHEY and CDR2 is SMNVEV in the germline V gene (reference sequence). The V and J ends lost 6 bases and 5 bases respectively, with 12 bases between them. The CDR3 loop is CASRSSGRDTQYF. The CDR3 DNA reads TGTGCCAGCAGGTCCAGCGGGCGAGATACGCAGTATTTT.

This clonotype was observed a handful of times. The chain recombines TRBV7-2 with TRBJ2-2, with 14 bases aligning to TRBD2. The CDR3 runs 19 residues. The trim removed 1 base at V and 3 bases at J, leaving 7 bases unmatched. CDR1 is SGHTA and CDR2 is FQGNSA in the germline V gene. The CDR3 reads CASSLVGTSGSWYTGELFF. The CDR3 DNA sequence: TGTGCCAGCAGCTTAGTTGGGACTAGCGGGAGCTGGTACACCGGGGAGCTGTTTTTT.

This clonotype has just a few counts. The chain employs TRBV7-2 and TRBJ1-2; 11 bases agree with TRBD1. The CDR3 spans 17 residues. The junction had 8 bases not matched to a gene; V was cut back by 5 bases and J by 0 bases. CDR1 and CDR2 (germline): SGHTA, FQGNSA. CDR3 DNA: TGTGCCAGCAGCCCAAGGACAGGGGGCGCATCTAACTATGGCTACACCTTC. This encodes CASSPRTGGASNYGYTF.

The CDR3 bases are TGTGCCAGCAGCCACCGGGCCGGGGAGCTGTTTTTT. It encodes CASSHRAGELFF. The J gene is TRBJ2-2, the V gene TRBV7-2, with unresolved D. Germline CDR1 reads SGHTA; CDR2 reads FQGNSA. V gave up 5 bases and J gave up 6 bases, with 7 bases separating them. The CDR3 has 12 residues.

This clonotype was counted between two and nine times. The chain joins TRBV15 to TRBJ2-5; D ambiguous. Trimming stripped 0 bases from V and 3 bases from J, with 14 bases between. Looked up from germline, CDR1 is LNHNV and CDR2 is YYDKDF (reference sequence). The CDR3 is 16 residues long. The CDR3 sequence: CATSRDTRLGEETQYF. DNA of the CDR3: TGTGCCACCAGCAGAGATACCCGGCTAGGTGAAGAGACCCAGTACTTC.

This clonotype occurred a few times. The chain combines TRBV7-8 with TRBJ2-1, with D hard to call. The CDR3 is 16 residues long. V lost 5 bases, J lost 0 bases, and 14 bases lay in between. Germline values: CDR1 SGHVS, CDR2 FQNEAQ. The CDR3 region has the DNA TGTGCCAGCAGCCCCGGATTCCTGAGCTCCTACAATGAGCAGTTCTTC. Its protein product is CASSPGFLSSYNEQFF.

The rearrangement uses TRBV6-6 and TRBJ2-1; 10 nucleotides agree with TRBD2. Germline assignment: CDR1 MNHNY and CDR2 SVGAGI (reference sequence). Trimming cost V 2 bases and J 8 bases; bases outside gene matches: 12. This CDR3 has 17 residues. This CDR3 is CASSYVPSKREGDEQFF. CDR3 DNA sequence: TGTGCCAGCAGTTACGTACCCTCAAAGCGGGAGGGTGATGAGCAGTTCTTC.

This clonotype was recorded many times. The chain's CDR3 is CASSLAVSSYNSPLHF. For the CDR3, the DNA is TGTGCCAGCAGCTTAGCCGTCAGCTCCTATAATTCACCCCTCCACTTT. The chain links TRBV7-2 to TRBJ1-6; no definite D call. There are 16 residues in the CDR3. V shed 0 bases and J shed 0 bases, with 6 bases lying between them. Germline V gene sequence: CDR1 SGHTA, CDR2 FQGNSA.

This clonotype was recorded a few times. V usage is TRBV4-3 and J usage is TRBJ2-1; TRBD2 might be the D (6 bases). Germline-derived CDR1 and CDR2 are LGHNA and YSLEER. Trimming took 0 bases from V and 6 from J, leaving 15 bases between them. CDR3 length equals 16 residues. The CDR3 bases are TGCGCCAGCAGCCAAGAGGGGACTGGAAGACTCAATGAGCAGTTCTTC. Translated, it gives CASSQEGTGRLNEQFF.

This clonotype was seen only once. The chain has TRBV6-1 and TRBJ2-7; D is possibly TRBD1 (6 bases). The CDR3 is 13 residues long. V was clipped by 7 bases and J by 0 bases, with 10 bases between them. CDR1 and CDR2 from the germline V gene are MNHNS and SASEGT. In nucleotides, the CDR3 is TGTGCCAGCACCAAGGACAGCTCCTACGAGCAGTACTTC. Translating gives CASTKDSSYEQYF.

The chain combines TRBV5-3 with TRBJ2-1; 9 bases align to TRBD2. TRBV5-3 is designated an ORF whose function remains uncertain. J gave up 5 bases and V 8 bases, and 8 bases lay outside the gene matches. The CDR3 covers 14 residues. CDR3 in DNA: TGTGCCAGCACGAGACTAGCGGAAAACAATGAGCAGTTCTTC. This translates into CASTRLAENNEQFF.

The chain joins TRBV11-2 to TRBJ1-1; D is ambiguous. In germline, CDR1 is SGHAT, CDR2 FQNNGV. This CDR3 is 14 amino acids long. V lost 4 bases and J lost 1, with 10 bases in between. CDR3 coding DNA: TGTGCCAGCAGCTCCAGTCGGAGGAACACTGAAGCTTTCTTT. This gives the protein CASSSSRRNTEAFF.

This chain links TRBV12-3 or TRBV12-4 with TRBJ1-4; D remains ambiguous. CDR3 length: 13 residues. V shed 3 bases and J shed 8 bases, with 10 bases lying between them. The CDR3 DNA reads as TGTGCCAGCAGTTTCGTCAGTCGGGAAAAACTGTTTTTT. Its protein product is CASSFVSREKLFF.

This clonotype has a handful of counts. The V call is TRBV12-3 or TRBV12-4, the J call TRBJ1-5; 7 bases align to TRBD1. The CDR3 has 14 amino acids. J lost 4 bases, V lost 3 bases, and 3 bases had no gene match. In DNA form, the CDR3 reads TGTGCCAGCAGTTTCGTCAGGGGGAATCAGCCCCAGCATTTT. It translates to CASSFVRGNQPQHF.

V and J are TRBV19 and TRBJ1-2; possible D gene TRBD1, 6 bases. Per germline, CDR1 LNHDA and CDR2 SQIVND (reference sequence). CDR3 length equals 14 residues. Trimming took off 3 bases at V and 4 bases at J, with 12 bases between the two ends. The CDR3 sequence is CASSIPGQPYGYTF. Written as DNA, the CDR3 is TGTGCCAGTAGTATCCCCGGACAGCCCTATGGCTACACCTTC. The full variable domain, rest sourced from reference TRBV19 and TRBJ1-2, is DGGITQSPKYLFRKEGQNVTLSCEQNLNHDAMYWYRQDPGQGLRLIYYSQIVNDFQKGDIAEGYSVSREKKESFPLTVTSAQKNPTAFYLCASSIPGQPYGYTFGSGTRLTVV.

The table lists this clonotype with many counts. The chain couples TRBV7-2 to TRBJ2-7; possible D gene TRBD2, 7 bases. Deletions cut 1 base from V and 1 base from J, with 20 bases between. Germline V gene data show CDR1 as SGHTA and CDR2 as FQGNSA. There are 18 residues in the CDR3. The CDR3 is CASSLVILGRGASYEQYF. CDR3 nucleotide sequence: TGTGCCAGCAGCTTAGTAATTCTGGGGAGGGGGGCGTCCTACGAGCAGTACTTC.

The chain links TRBV7-8 to TRBJ2-1; TRBD2 agrees at 7 bases. CDR3 length equals 14 residues. The V gene end was trimmed by 3 bases and the J gene end by 9 bases; junction bases not matched to a gene: 8. Germline V gives CDR1 SGHVS, CDR2 FQNEAQ. The DNA for the CDR3 is TGTGCCAGCAGCTTTTTGCGGGAGCATAGTGAGCAGTTCTTC. Translating it yields CASSFLREHSEQFF. The complete variable domain, with remaining parts taken from reference TRBV7-8 and TRBJ2-1, reads GAGVSQSPRYKVAKRGQDVALRCDPISGHVSLFWYQQALGQGPEFLTYFQNEAQLDKSGLPSDRFFAERPEGSVSTLKIQRTQQEDSAVYLCASSFLREHSEQFFGPGTRLTVL.

This clonotype was observed a few times. V is TRBV2 and J is TRBJ1-1; D is ambiguous. Trimming removed 1 base from V and 2 bases from J, with 14 bases in between. Germline V gene lookup returns CDR1 SNHLY and CDR2 FYNNEI. The CDR3 is 16 residues long. The CDR3 region is CASSEVQPLSNTEAFF. Written as DNA, the CDR3 is TGTGCCAGCAGTGAAGTTCAGCCACTAAGTAACACTGAAGCTTTCTTT. Variable domain in full (rest from reference TRBV2 and TRBJ1-1): EPEVTQTPSHQVTQMGQEVILRCVPISNHLYFYWYRQILGQKVEFLVSFYNNEISEKSEIFDDQFSVERPDGSNFTLKIRSTKLEDSAMYFCASSEVQPLSNTEAFFGQGTRLTVV.

The rearrangement joins TRBV29-1 to TRBJ1-5; 7 nucleotides line up with TRBD1. CDR3 size: 14 residues. V was pared by 2 bases and J by 2 bases, with 3 bases of the junction left unmatched. Germline CDR1 is SQVTM and CDR2 is ANQGSEA. The CDR3 coding sequence is TGCAGCGTTGAAAGACAGGGACGCAATCAGCCCCAGCATTTT. Translating gives CSVERQGRNQPQHF.

The chain couples TRBV5-1 to TRBJ2-4, with 10 bases lining up with TRBD2. The CDR3 spans 14 residues. Trimming cost V 0 bases and J 7 bases; bases outside gene matches: 1. CDR1 is SGHRS and CDR2 is YFSETQ in the germline V gene. The CDR3 DNA reads as TGCGCCAGCAGCTTGGAACTAGCGGGGAACATTCAGTACTTC. Protein product: CASSLELAGNIQYF. The full variable domain, rest sourced from reference TRBV5-1 and TRBJ2-4, is KAGVTQTPRYLIKTRGQQVTLSCSPISGHRSVSWYQQTPGQGLQFLFEYFSETQRNKGNFPGRFSGRQFSNSRSEMNVSTLELGDSALYLCASSLELAGNIQYFGAGTRLSVL.